The entry below describes one T cell receptor (beta chain). The PCR contained 60 Vbeta and 13 Jbeta primers. Clones were sequenced by immunoSEQ multiplex PCR, and TCRdb holds only the in-frame ones, with some missing. The top ten clones hold about 2.9% of a sample with roughly 130,000 clones, 70% to 85% of them seen once. This sample stems from a study of cytomegalovirus exposure and HLA in healthy donors. Study in general: An earlier analysis identified some 110 million unique TCR beta sequences in approximately 190 million T cells.

This TCR derives from a boy aged 2 to 9 in good health and CMV-seronegative. Sequencing was done on a sample of PBMCs.

The CDR3 loop is CASSYSFSGNTEAFF. DNA for the CDR3: TGTGCCAGCAGTTACTCGTTTAGCGGGAACACTGAAGCTTTCTTT. V is TRBV6-5 and J is TRBJ1-1; unclear D gene. Per germline, CDR1 MNHEY and CDR2 SVGAGI. The CDR3 runs 15 residues. V gave up 0 bases and J gave up 1 base, with 9 bases separating them.